Each of the 26 T cell receptor beta chains below was sequenced from the same sample in a study of control samples from healthy donors and cancer patients. The repertoire was sequenced with immunoSEQ multiplex PCR; TCRdb's copy has only in-frame clones and lacks some. The data contain approximately 94,000 clones, about 89% of them singletons. Sequencing was carried out using blood. The origin of the receptors is a woman between 25 and 40 years old in good health.

This clone was detected once. V usage is TRBV13 and J usage is TRBJ1-5, with D perhaps matching TRBD1 (6 bases). Trimming removed 5 bases at V and 2 bases at J, with 19 bases between. The CDR3 length is 17 residues. In germline, CDR1 is PRHDT, CDR2 FYEKMQ (reference sequence). The CDR3 DNA sequence: TGTGCCAGCAGCCAAACACAGGGCGCGCGGGGCAATCAGCCCCAGCATTTT. This gives the protein CASSQTQGARGNQPQHF.

The rearrangement links TRBV4-1 to TRBJ2-7; 11 bases map to TRBD2. CDR3 length: 15 residues. Germline lookup yields CDR1 MGHRA and CDR2 YSYEKL. V trimming: 1 base; J trimming: 6 bases; junction bases outside the gene matches: 5. Written as DNA, the CDR3 is TGCGCCAGCAGCCAAGCACTAGCGGGAGACCCCGAGCAGTACTTC. This translates into CASSQALAGDPEQYF.

V is TRBV7-9 and J is TRBJ1-2, with unresolved D. In germline, CDR1 is SEHNR, CDR2 FQNEAQ (reference sequence). The CDR3 is 13 residues long. V was trimmed by 1 base and J by 4 bases, leaving 7 bases between them. CDR3 nucleotides: TGTGCCAGCAGCTTAGGGGGTTCCTATGGCTACACCTTC. It codes for CASSLGGSYGYTF.

The V call is TRBV28, the J call TRBJ1-1; TRBD1 agrees at 9 bases. This CDR3 spans 16 amino acids. Germline V gene sequence: CDR1 MDHEN, CDR2 SYDVKM. V gave up 3 bases and J gave up 0 bases; unmatched junction bases: 5. CDR3 amino acids: CASSFPTGGVNTEAFF. The CDR3 nucleotides are TGTGCCAGCAGTTTCCCGACAGGGGGGGTGAACACTGAAGCTTTCTTT.

V usage is TRBV14 and J usage is TRBJ1-1; D remains ambiguous. CDR1 SGHDN and CDR2 FVKESK come from the germline V gene. The CDR3 length is 12 residues. The V gene lost 2 bases and the J gene lost 3 bases, with 4 bases spanning the gap. The CDR3 loop reads CASSQQHTEAFF. DNA for the CDR3: TGTGCCAGCAGCCAACAGCACACTGAAGCTTTCTTT.

Details on this clone: Additional DNA sequences in this sample encode the identical CDR3. The V call is TRBV27, the J call TRBJ1-1; D possibly corresponds to TRBD1 (5 bases). CDR3 length: 14 amino acids. The germline V and J ends were trimmed by 6 bases and 1 base, with 12 bases remaining between them. The germline gives CDR1 MNHEY, CDR2 SMNVEV (reference sequence). The chain's CDR3 is CASRTSTGNTEAFF. Here the CDR3 DNA reads TGTGCCAGCAGAACTTCCACAGGGAACACTGAAGCTTTCTTT.

The J gene is TRBJ2-7, the V gene TRBV7-8, with a tentative D call TRBD2 (5 bases). The CDR3 contains 12 residues. Trimming took 5 bases from V and 6 from J, leaving 11 bases between them. Looked up from germline, CDR1 is SGHVS and CDR2 is FQNEAQ. This CDR3 reads CASSGGRSEQYF. CDR3 in DNA: TGTGCCAGCAGCGGAGGCCGGAGCGAGCAGTACTTC.

The chain has TRBV19 and TRBJ2-3, with 8 bases aligning to TRBD2. Trimming cost V 5 bases and J 4 bases; bases outside gene matches: 11. In germline, CDR1 is LNHDA, CDR2 SQIVND (reference sequence). The CDR3 totals 16 residues. CDR3 loop: CASSAPREGEADTQYF. The CDR3 DNA is TGTGCCAGTAGTGCCCCCCGGGAGGGGGAGGCAGATACGCAGTATTTT.

The chain recombines TRBV5-1 with TRBJ2-7; D call uncertain. The V gene's germline CDR1 is SGHRS and CDR2 YFSETQ. This CDR3 spans 13 amino acids. V lost 0 bases and J lost 2, with 6 bases in between. The CDR3 coding sequence is TGCGCCAGCAGCTTGGAGGGAACCTACGAGCAGTACTTC. Translation: CASSLEGTYEQYF.

This rearrangement joins TRBV5-6 to TRBJ1-1, with unresolved D. Trimming removed 1 base from V and 8 bases from J, with 9 bases in between. The CDR3 runs to 12 residues. Germline V lookup: CDR1 SGHDT, CDR2 YYEEEE. In DNA form, the CDR3 reads TGTGCCAGCAGCTTGTTGGAGGGAGAAGCTTTCTTT. Its translation is CASSLLEGEAFF.

This clone was observed a handful of times. Other DNA sequences in this sample translate to the same CDR3. V gene TRBV12-3 or TRBV12-4 combines with J gene TRBJ2-2; no definite D call. This CDR3 has 12 residues. Trimming took 2 bases from V and 2 from J, leaving 0 bases between them. Here the CDR3 reads CASSLNTGELFF. The CDR3 nucleotides are TGTGCCAGCAGTTTAAACACCGGGGAGCTGTTTTTT.

As regards this clone: A read error may account for a junction end that differs from germline. The CDR3 reads CASSFRTETHYF. CDR3 sequence (DNA): TGTGCCAGCAGTTTTCGGACAGAGACCCACTACTTC. The chain joins TRBV12-3 or TRBV12-4 to TRBJ2-5; perhaps TRBD1 as D (6 bases). The CDR3 runs to 12 residues.

J is TRBJ1-5 and V is TRBV29-1, with a weak D call TRBD1 (6 bases). Trimming took 4 bases from V and 5 from J, leaving 12 bases between them. This CDR3 is 13 amino acids long. The germline V gene has CDR1 SQVTM and CDR2 ANQGSEA. CDR3: CSVAYRADQPQHF. CDR3 bases: TGCAGCGTTGCGTACAGGGCCGATCAGCCCCAGCATTTT.

The chain uses TRBV15 and TRBJ2-2; either TRBD1 or TRBD2 may fit D (5 bases each). V was pared by 1 base and J by 6 bases, with 6 bases between. The CDR3 is 13 amino acids. Germline V gene lookup returns CDR1 LNHNV and CDR2 YYDKDF (reference sequence). The CDR3 nucleotides read TGTGCCACCAGCAGAGCGGGGCCCGGGGAGCTGTTTTTT. Its protein is CATSRAGPGELFF.

V usage is TRBV28 and J usage is TRBJ1-5; D gene unclear. V lost 5 bases and J 7 bases, leaving 12 bases between the germline ends. This CDR3 region has 13 residues. Germline-derived CDR1 and CDR2 are MDHEN and SYDVKM. The CDR3 reads CASSSPKPQPQHF. Written as DNA, the CDR3 is TGTGCCAGCAGTAGTCCTAAACCACAGCCCCAGCATTTT.

For the CDR3, the DNA is TGTGCCAGCAGTTTTGGGACAGGGTATGAAGCTTTCTTT. This gives the protein CASSFGTGYEAFF. The V gene is TRBV27, the J gene TRBJ1-1; TRBD1 matches at 9 bases. V was clipped by 3 bases and J by 7 bases; unmatched bases: 3. The CDR3 length is 13 residues. Germline V gene lookup returns CDR1 MNHEY and CDR2 SMNVEV (reference sequence).

V usage is TRBV28 and J usage is TRBJ1-2; D is perhaps TRBD1 (5 bases). The length of the CDR3 is 16 residues. CDR1 and CDR2 from the germline V gene are MDHEN and SYDVKM. V lost 1 base, J lost 2 bases, and 14 bases lay in between. CDR3 sequence: CASSLSLGGLNYGYTF. As DNA, the CDR3 is TGTGCCAGCAGTTTATCCTTGGGGGGACTCAACTATGGCTACACCTTC.

V and J are TRBV7-9 and TRBJ2-7; D possibly corresponds to TRBD1 (6 bases). The CDR3 covers 15 residues. V lost 5 bases and J lost 6, with 20 bases in between. Per the germline V gene, CDR1 is SEHNR and CDR2 is FQNEAQ (reference sequence). For the CDR3, the DNA is TGTGCCAGCAGCCAGGGGATGGTTCTGGTATTCGAGCAGTACTTC. Residues: CASSQGMVLVFEQYF.

CDR3 DNA sequence: TGTGCCAGCAGCTTAGTACGGGACAGGGCCTCCTATGGCTACACCTTC. The encoded protein is CASSLVRDRASYGYTF. The V call is TRBV11-2, the J call TRBJ1-2, with 9 bases lining up with TRBD1. Germline CDR1 reads SGHAT; CDR2 reads FQNNGV. The CDR3 is 16 residues long. V shed 1 base and J 4 bases; nucleotides not matched to a gene: 7. The full variable domain, completed using reference TRBV11-2 and TRBJ1-2, is EAGVAQSPRYKIIEKRQSVAFWCNPISGHATLYWYQQILGQGPKLLIQFQNNGVVDDSQLPKDRFSAERLKGVDSTLKIQPAKLEDSAVYLCASSLVRDRASYGYTFGSGTRLTVV.

Notes on this clone: The junction departs from germline at one end; a sequencing error may be responsible. The chain joins TRBV9 to TRBJ2-2; D is possibly TRBD2 (7 bases). CDR1 and CDR2 (germline): SGDLS, YYNGEE. The CDR3 totals 16 residues. CDR3 sequence: CARSVEGGSGTGELFF. As DNA, the CDR3 is TGTGCCCGCAGCGTAGAGGGGGGGAGCGGGACCGGGGAGCTGTTTTTT.

The chain employs TRBV6-6 and TRBJ2-1; D might be TRBD2 (6 bases). This CDR3 has 15 residues. V lost 2 bases to trimming and J lost 7 bases, with 15 bases between them. Germline CDR1 is MNHNY and CDR2 is SVGAGI (reference sequence). The DNA of the CDR3 is TGTGCCAGCAGTTACGTGGACGGGGGAAGAAATGAGCAGTTCTTC. It yields the protein CASSYVDGGRNEQFF.

The chain is built from TRBV19 and TRBJ2-3; TRBD1 might be the D (6 bases). From germline, CDR1 is LNHDA and CDR2 SQIVND (reference sequence). This CDR3 spans 15 amino acids. V was shortened by 3 bases and J by 2 bases, with 12 bases between the two germline ends. The CDR3 spells CASSMFGGSTDTQYF. In DNA form, the CDR3 reads TGTGCCAGTAGTATGTTTGGGGGCTCCACAGATACGCAGTATTTT.

The chain couples TRBV5-6 to TRBJ2-4, with D perhaps matching TRBD1 or TRBD2 (6 bases each). Germline-derived CDR1 and CDR2 are SGHDT and YYEEEE. Trimming cost V 7 bases and J 2 bases, with 13 bases left between them. The CDR3 spans 14 residues. CDR3 residues: CASGGQGTKNIQYF. CDR3 coding DNA: TGTGCCAGCGGGGGGCAGGGGACCAAAAACATTCAGTACTTC.

The chain carries TRBV24-1 and TRBJ2-3, with a possible D match to TRBD2 (7 bases). Germline CDR1 reads KGHDR; CDR2 reads SFDVKD. Trimming shortened V by 1 base and J by 2 bases, and 21 bases separated the two germline ends. The length of the CDR3 is 19 residues. In DNA form, the CDR3 reads TGTGCCACCAGTGATTTTCTAGGGGGGGGCCGGACGAACACAGATACGCAGTATTTT. Translating gives CATSDFLGGGRTNTDTQYF.

V usage is TRBV27 and J usage is TRBJ2-7; perhaps TRBD1 as D (5 bases). This CDR3 region has 14 residues. Germline CDR1 reads MNHEY; CDR2 reads SMNVEV (reference sequence). V was clipped by 6 bases and J by 2 bases, with 14 bases between them. The CDR3 DNA reads TGTGCCAGCAGCCCCAGGGTCTTAACCTACGAGCAGTACTTC. It translates to CASSPRVLTYEQYF.

V usage is TRBV30 and J usage is TRBJ1-5, with 8 bases identical to TRBD1. Germline trimming cut 3 bases from V and 6 bases from J; bases unmatched to any gene: 10. Germline V lookup: CDR1 GTSNPN, CDR2 SVGIG (reference sequence). The CDR3 covers 15 residues. Here the CDR3 DNA reads TGTGCCTGGAGCTTGATGGGCAGGGGGCGTCAGCCCCAGCATTTT. The encoded protein is CAWSLMGRGRQPQHF.